The 30 T cell receptor beta chains below all came from one sample that was sequenced in a study of identical twins. TCRdb processed the 5' RACE reads anew with MiXCR; each CDR3 protein has one entry. The sample yields roughly 470,000 distinct CDR3 sequences, more than 13% seen once. These records were also assigned to another study, of yellow fever vaccine responses in identical twins.

The sample comprised CD4+ T cells sorted from blood. These receptors were obtained from a woman aged 18-29 years in good health.

This clonotype was counted at least ten times. The CDR3 nucleotides read TGTGCCAGCCGATCCGATGAGCAGTTCTTC. Residues: CASRSDEQFF. The chain combines TRBV2 with TRBJ2-1; no clear D. This CDR3 comprises 10 residues. The V end was cut by 8 bases, the J end by 8 bases, with 7 bases between. Germline-derived CDR1 and CDR2 are SNHLY and FYNNEI.

This clonotype was counted many times. The chain combines TRBV5-6 with TRBJ2-1; no definite D call. The V and J ends lost 4 bases and 4 bases respectively, with 18 bases between them. This CDR3 comprises 16 residues. In germline, CDR1 is SGHDT, CDR2 YYEEEE. CDR3 protein: CASSPLRSALYNEQFF. The CDR3 DNA reads as TGTGCCAGCAGCCCACTCCGCAGCGCGTTATACAATGAGCAGTTCTTC.

The chain employs TRBV4-1 and TRBJ2-2; D unclear. Trimming stripped 0 bases from V and 0 bases from J, with 11 bases between. This CDR3 has 17 amino acids. CDR1 and CDR2 from the germline V gene are MGHRA and YSYEKL. The CDR3 loop reads CASSQDRGRTNTGELFF. The CDR3 region has the DNA TGCGCCAGCAGCCAAGATCGAGGTAGAACGAACACCGGGGAGCTGTTTTTT.

The rearrangement uses TRBV5-1 and TRBJ2-5; TRBD1 is a possible D gene (5 bases). V shed 4 bases and J shed 3 bases, with 10 bases lying between them. The V gene's germline CDR1 is SGHRS and CDR2 YFSETQ. The CDR3 is 13 residues long. The chain's CDR3 is CASSNTGEETQYF. CDR3 in DNA: TGCGCCAGCAGCAACACAGGCGAAGAGACCCAGTACTTC.

This clonotype was counted only a few times. This rearrangement joins TRBV28 to TRBJ1-4; D might be TRBD1 (6 bases). Germline CDR1 reads MDHEN; CDR2 reads SYDVKM. This CDR3 comprises 16 residues. V lost 1 base, J lost 4 bases, and 13 bases lay in between. The CDR3 spells CASSLFPGTNNEKLFF. CDR3 in DNA: TGTGCCAGCAGTTTATTCCCGGGGACAAATAATGAAAAACTGTTTTTT.

In this sample, this clonotype turned up many times. The chain uses TRBV5-5 and TRBJ2-3; D ambiguous. The V end lost 2 bases, the J end lost 6 bases, and 13 bases lay between the germline ends. CDR1 SGHKS and CDR2 YYEKEE come from the germline V gene (reference sequence). CDR3 length: 14 amino acids. CDR3 sequence (DNA): TGTGCCAGCAGCTTTGGCGATAACCGGGATACGCAGTATTTT. It translates to CASSFGDNRDTQYF.

This clonotype was seen a handful of times. This chain joins TRBV27 and TRBJ2-2, with TRBD2 matching over 9 bases. The CDR3 is 16 amino acids. Germline trimming cut 8 bases from V and 1 base from J; bases unmatched to any gene: 8. Looked up from germline, CDR1 is MNHEY and CDR2 is SMNVEV (reference sequence). CDR3 residues: CASSFYSGRNTGELFF. The DNA of the CDR3 is TGTGCCAGCTCCTTCTATAGCGGGAGGAACACCGGGGAGCTGTTTTTT.

The sample holds a few counts of this clonotype. This chain connects TRBV3-1 to TRBJ2-5, with 7 bases matching TRBD2. V shed 0 bases and J 0 bases; nucleotides not matched to a gene: 4. Germline V gives CDR1 LGHDT, CDR2 YNNKEL (reference sequence). The CDR3 length is 16 residues. CDR3 sequence reads: CASSQEKRGYQETQYF. The CDR3 DNA sequence: TGTGCCAGCAGCCAAGAAAAGCGGGGCTACCAAGAGACCCAGTACTTC.

This clonotype was recorded a few times. J is TRBJ2-5 and V is TRBV18; D is perhaps TRBD2 (6 bases). The V end was cut by 6 bases, the J end by 5 bases, with 16 bases between. The CDR3 has 14 residues. Germline values: CDR1 KGHSH, CDR2 LQKENI. The CDR3 protein is CASSTPGRGETQYF. CDR3 bases: TGTGCCAGCTCGACGCCAGGCCGGGGGGAGACCCAGTACTTC.

This chain links TRBV30 with TRBJ2-3; the match to TRBD2 covers 10 bases. V shed 2 bases and J 4 bases; nucleotides not matched to a gene: 3. The length of the CDR3 is 14 residues. CDR1 is GTSNPN, CDR2 SVGIG, per germline (reference sequence). CDR3 sequence: CAWSQRGGSDTQYF. The CDR3 DNA follows: TGTGCCTGGAGTCAGCGGGGGGGCTCAGATACGCAGTATTTT.

This clonotype was counted a single time. At one end, the junction sequence differs from germline, possibly due to a read error. This chain links TRBV7-7 with TRBJ1-1, with 8 nucleotides matching TRBD1. The CDR3 totals 16 residues. CDR1 and CDR2 from the germline V gene are SSHAT and FNYEAQ (reference sequence). The CDR3 is CASSLSPRQGPTEAFF. The CDR3 DNA sequence: TGTGCTAGCAGCTTATCCCCCCGACAGGGGCCCACTGAAGCTTTCTTT.

J is TRBJ2-7 and V is TRBV6-5, with 12 bases identical to TRBD1. The CDR3 length is 15 residues. The ends lost 3 bases at V and 5 bases at J; junction bases unmatched: 5. Germline values: CDR1 MNHEY, CDR2 SVGAGI. The CDR3 sequence is CASSYAGTGGHEQYF. The DNA for the CDR3 is TGTGCCAGCAGTTATGCCGGGACAGGGGGCCACGAGCAGTACTTC.

This clonotype was recorded a few times. The chain combines TRBV11-2 with TRBJ1-3; D unresolved. This CDR3 comprises 17 residues. The germline V gene encodes CDR1 SGHAT and CDR2 FQNNGV. V dropped 1 base and J dropped 0 bases, with 13 bases sitting between them. The CDR3 sequence is CASSLGRTVLSGNTIYF. In DNA, the CDR3 is TGTGCCAGCAGCTTAGGGCGGACGGTACTCTCTGGAAACACCATATATTTT.

This clonotype came up many times. The chain employs TRBV12-3 or TRBV12-4 and TRBJ2-3, with 8 positions matching TRBD1. Trimming removed 5 bases from V and 7 bases from J; junction bases left unmatched: 8. The CDR3 runs 14 residues. The CDR3 DNA reads as TGTGCCAGCAGTCCAAGGACAGGGCCCAATACGCAGTATTTT. Translating it yields CASSPRTGPNTQYF.

This chain uses TRBV7-2 with TRBJ2-7; TRBD1 agrees at 8 bases. V was clipped by 5 bases and J by 1 base; unmatched bases: 4. CDR3 size: 14 residues. The V gene's germline CDR1 is SGHTA and CDR2 FQGNSA. The CDR3 sequence: CASSRTGKSYEQYF. DNA of the CDR3: TGTGCCAGCAGCAGGACAGGGAAGTCCTACGAGCAGTACTTC. Supplemented by reference TRBV7-2 and TRBJ2-7, the full variable domain reads GAGVSQSPSNKVTEKGKDVELRCDPISGHTALYWYRQSLGQGLEFLIYFQGNSAPDKSGLPSDRFSAERTGGSVSTLTIQRTQQEDSAVYLCASSRTGKSYEQYFGPGTRLTVT.

The table lists this clonotype with a few counts. The V call is TRBV24-1, the J call TRBJ2-6; D gene unclear. Germline-derived CDR1 and CDR2 are KGHDR and SFDVKD. V lost 12 bases, J lost 0 bases, and 8 bases lay in between. This CDR3 comprises 13 residues. The CDR3 spells CASGYSGANVLTF. CDR3 DNA: TGTGCCTCGGGCTACTCTGGGGCCAACGTCCTGACTTTC.

This clonotype was seen only a few times. This chain joins TRBV3-1 and TRBJ2-1; D is possibly TRBD2 (6 bases). V lost 4 bases, J lost 7 bases, and 14 bases lay in between. The CDR3 loop spans 14 amino acids. The germline V gene has CDR1 LGHDT and CDR2 YNNKEL (reference sequence). The CDR3 protein is CASSRSGLGNEQFF. The CDR3 nucleotides are TGTGCCAGCAGCCGGTCGGGACTTGGTAATGAGCAGTTCTTC.

This clonotype was recorded a few times. The chain employs TRBV7-9 and TRBJ1-2, with TRBD1 matching 10 bases. The ends lost 2 bases at V and 2 bases at J; junction bases unmatched: 8. Looked up from germline, CDR1 is SEHNR and CDR2 is FQNEAQ (reference sequence). This CDR3 contains 17 residues. The CDR3 coding sequence is TGTGCCAGCAGCTTACCTACGAAGGACAGGGGGAACTATGGCTACACCTTC. Protein product: CASSLPTKDRGNYGYTF.

This clonotype was counted between two and nine times. J is TRBJ2-7 and V is TRBV20-1; TRBD2 matches at 7 bases. After removal of 0 bases from V and 0 bases from J, the junction contained 11 bases not matched to a gene. Germline V gene data show CDR1 as DFQATT and CDR2 as SNEGSKA (reference sequence). The CDR3 spans 17 residues. The CDR3 sequence: CSARDYQAGRSSYEQYF. CDR3 DNA: TGCAGTGCTAGAGATTACCAAGCGGGAAGGAGCTCCTACGAGCAGTACTTC.

This rearrangement joins TRBV2 to TRBJ1-5; D not certain. CDR1 SNHLY and CDR2 FYNNEI come from the germline V gene. Trimming shortened V by 4 bases and J by 4 bases, and 14 bases separated the two germline ends. This CDR3 spans 15 amino acids. In DNA, the CDR3 is TGTGCCAGCAGTGCGTTTAGGGCCGGGAATCAGCCCCAGCATTTT. It translates to CASSAFRAGNQPQHF.

The chain uses TRBV7-2 and TRBJ2-1, with a tentative D call TRBD1 (5 bases). This CDR3 is 15 amino acids long. With 2 bases removed from V and 3 bases from J, the gap between germline ends came to 11 bases. CDR1 and CDR2 from the germline V gene are SGHTA and FQGNSA. DNA of the CDR3: TGTGCCAGCAGCTTATCGGCAGGGAACTACAATGAGCAGTTCTTC. It yields the protein CASSLSAGNYNEQFF.

This clonotype appeared many times. The genes are TRBV9 and TRBJ2-3; TRBD2 might be the D (6 bases). Germline CDR1 reads SGDLS; CDR2 reads YYNGEE. V shed 3 bases and J shed 5 bases, with 7 bases lying between them. CDR3 length: 12 residues. The CDR3 DNA follows: TGTGCCAGCAGCGCGGAGGGAGATACGCAGTATTTT. It codes for CASSAEGDTQYF.

There are a few counts of this clonotype. This chain joins TRBV7-6 and TRBJ1-1, with D possibly TRBD1 on 6 matching bases. Per germline, CDR1 SGHVS and CDR2 FNYEAQ. Between the trimmed V and J ends, which lost 5 bases and 2 bases, there was a span of 15 bases. CDR3 length: 15 amino acids. CDR3 sequence reads: CASSPLGGENTEAFF. The CDR3 DNA is TGTGCCAGCAGCCCATTAGGGGGGGAAAACACTGAAGCTTTCTTT.

This clonotype came up many times. The chain combines TRBV5-1 with TRBJ1-6, with D unresolved. V was trimmed by 0 bases and J by 8 bases, leaving 12 bases between them. The length of the CDR3 is 15 residues. Per germline, CDR1 SGHRS and CDR2 YFSETQ. CDR3 nucleotide sequence: TGCGCCAGCAGCTTGGGAACGGCCGGGGATTCACCCCTCCACTTT. As protein: CASSLGTAGDSPLHF.

The rearrangement uses TRBV18 and TRBJ2-7, with no clear D. The CDR3 is made up of 11 amino acids. V lost 2 bases, J lost 6 bases, and 5 bases lay in between. CDR1 and CDR2 (germline): KGHSH, LQKENI. CDR3 sequence (DNA): TGTGCCAGCTCACCAGAATTCGAGCAGTACTTC. This codes for CASSPEFEQYF.

The table lists this clonotype with many counts. V is TRBV7-9 and J is TRBJ2-1, with 13 bases matching TRBD2. The J segment lost 8 bases and the V segment lost 5 bases, leaving 6 bases of the junction unmatched. From germline, CDR1 is SEHNR and CDR2 FQNEAQ (reference sequence). The CDR3 contains 15 residues. The CDR3 DNA is TGTGCCAGCAGCCCACGGACTAGCGGGGGCGATGAGCAGTTCTTC. This gives the protein CASSPRTSGGDEQFF.

This chain connects TRBV20-1 to TRBJ1-5; D uncertain. V was trimmed by 5 bases and J by 7 bases, leaving 18 bases between them. Per germline, CDR1 DFQATT and CDR2 SNEGSKA (reference sequence). The CDR3 is made up of 14 amino acids. CDR3 bases: TGCAGTGCTTCCGGGCCGGAGACCGGGCAGCCCCAGCATTTT. It yields the protein CSASGPETGQPQHF.

The J gene is TRBJ2-2, the V gene TRBV10-2; the match to TRBD1 covers 7 bases. Germline-derived CDR1 and CDR2 are WSHSY and SAAADI. J lost 4 bases, V lost 6 bases, and 5 bases had no gene match. The CDR3 is made up of 14 amino acids. The CDR3 sequence: CASRKAGGTGELFF. CDR3 DNA: TGCGCCAGCAGGAAGGCAGGGGGCACCGGGGAGCTGTTTTTT.

The table lists this clonotype with many counts. V is TRBV10-3 and J is TRBJ2-1; D gene uncertain. The germline V and J ends were trimmed by 7 bases and 8 bases, with 21 bases remaining between them. Germline V gene lookup returns CDR1 ENHRY and CDR2 SYGVKD. CDR3 length: 15 residues. DNA of the CDR3: TGTGCCATCACCCCGAACCGAGACCCGTGGGATGAGCAGTTCTTC. It codes for CAITPNRDPWDEQFF.

This chain connects TRBV5-6 to TRBJ2-1; TRBD2 aligns across 8 bases. J lost 0 bases, V lost 6 bases, and 5 bases had no gene match. The CDR3 length is 15 residues. Germline V gene lookup returns CDR1 SGHDT and CDR2 YYEEEE. CDR3 sequence (DNA): TGTGCCAGCAAAAGCGGGAGCAGCTCCTACAATGAGCAGTTCTTC. This encodes CASKSGSSSYNEQFF.